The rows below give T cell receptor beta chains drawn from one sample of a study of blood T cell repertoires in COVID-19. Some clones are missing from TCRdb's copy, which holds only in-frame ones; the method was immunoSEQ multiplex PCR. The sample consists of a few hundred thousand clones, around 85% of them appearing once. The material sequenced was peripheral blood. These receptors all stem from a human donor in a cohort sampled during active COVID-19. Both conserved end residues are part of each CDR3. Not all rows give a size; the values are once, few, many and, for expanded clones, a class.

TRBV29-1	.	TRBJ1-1	CSGMGSGGTEAFF
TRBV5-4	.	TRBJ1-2	CASRPTGSLYGYTF
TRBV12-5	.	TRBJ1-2	CASGRQGGYGYTF
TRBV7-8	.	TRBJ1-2	CASSLGTGTTTNYGYTF
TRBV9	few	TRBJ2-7	CASSPREYKTISEQYF
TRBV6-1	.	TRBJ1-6	CASSELGTSSHSPLHF
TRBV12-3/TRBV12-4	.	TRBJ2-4	CASSRGENIQYF
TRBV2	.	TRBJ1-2	CASRGQESYGYTF
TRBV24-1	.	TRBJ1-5	CATSDRQGRQPQHF
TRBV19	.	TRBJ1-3	CASSNSISGNTIYF
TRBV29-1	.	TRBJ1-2	CSVDLPQLEGYTF
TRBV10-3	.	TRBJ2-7	CAISEGQREGEQYF
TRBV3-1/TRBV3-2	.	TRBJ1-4	CASSFTGRNPNEKLFF
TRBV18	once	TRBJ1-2	CASQQGDYGYTF
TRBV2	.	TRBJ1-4	CASSDRGTNEKLFF
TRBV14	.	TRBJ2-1	CASSHGGYNEQFF
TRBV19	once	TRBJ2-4	CASSTGPQRENIQYF
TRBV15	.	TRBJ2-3	CATSRSMTGGDTQYF
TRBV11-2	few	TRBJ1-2	CASSLGGRGNYGYTF
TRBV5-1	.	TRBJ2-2	CASSPDRGYTGELFF
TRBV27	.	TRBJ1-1	CASSYRDSGTEAFF
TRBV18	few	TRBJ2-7	CASSPPGQGYEQYF
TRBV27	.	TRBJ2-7	CATAGDGGVNLYEQYF
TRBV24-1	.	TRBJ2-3	CATSEKGAGDTQYF
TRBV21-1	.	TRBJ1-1	CASSKARPEAFF
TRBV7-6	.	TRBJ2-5	CASTYRASETQYF
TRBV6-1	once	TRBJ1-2	CASSEVADSSVGYTF
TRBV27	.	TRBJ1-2	CASSTTGANYGYTF
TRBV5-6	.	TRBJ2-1	CASSFRSGDYNEQFF
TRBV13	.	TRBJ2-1	CASSPSGGALYNEQFF
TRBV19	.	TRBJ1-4	CASADSLQSATNEKLFF
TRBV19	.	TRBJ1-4	CASSIVRRNEKLFF
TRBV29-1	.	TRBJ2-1	CSAMRGLLSSYNEQFF
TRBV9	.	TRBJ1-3	CASSTYRRSSGNTIYF
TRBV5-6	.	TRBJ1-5	CASSRTGAGQPQHF
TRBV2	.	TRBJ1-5	CASSDRGGRQPQHF
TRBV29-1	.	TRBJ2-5	CSVHSETQYF
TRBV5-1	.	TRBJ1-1	CASTGSQGFTEAFF
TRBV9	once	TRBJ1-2	CASSVSSFRSLFGATNYGYTF
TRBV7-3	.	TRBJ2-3	CASSASTGIGQYF
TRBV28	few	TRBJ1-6	CASSQTEGSPLHF
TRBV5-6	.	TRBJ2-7	CASSLQGLAGGEQYF
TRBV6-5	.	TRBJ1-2	CASSLSDSLFYGYTF
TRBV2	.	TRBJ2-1	CASKGRGNNEQFF
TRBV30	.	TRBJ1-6	CAWRGEGRNSPLHF
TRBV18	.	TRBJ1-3	CASSPLVENTIYF
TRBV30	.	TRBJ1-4	CAWSVVGADEKLFF
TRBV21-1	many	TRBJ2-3	CASSSQGDF
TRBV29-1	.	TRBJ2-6	CSVEVGVGAGANVLTF
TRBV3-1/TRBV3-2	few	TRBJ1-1	CASSQDWRGFAFF
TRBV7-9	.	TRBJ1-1	CASSWTGRARTEAFF
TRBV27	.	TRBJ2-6	CASSLHSGANVLTF
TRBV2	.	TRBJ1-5	CASSEARAQHF
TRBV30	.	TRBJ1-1	CAWSPSNEAFF
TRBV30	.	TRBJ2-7	CAWSALGTGGYEQYF
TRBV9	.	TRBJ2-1	CASSVSGGNYNEQFF
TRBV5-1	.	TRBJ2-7	CASSLILAGAGEQYF
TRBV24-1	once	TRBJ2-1	CATSDPRRLNEQFF
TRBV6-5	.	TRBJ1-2	CASRGGSGQNYGYTF